The 14 T cell receptor beta chains below were found in one sample sequenced in a study of PD-1 blockade in classical Hodgkin lymphoma. Assay: immunoSEQ multiplex PCR; the TCRdb copy retains only in-frame clones and omits some. The top ten clones hold roughly half of a sample with 3,500 to 4,500 clones, roughly 70% of them seen once. Every one of the patients relapsed after autologous stem cell transplantation (brentuximab vedotin exposure was variable). Sequencing was performed on peripheral blood mononuclear cells (PBMCs), taken at baseline. These receptor sequences come from a human donor with classical Hodgkin lymphoma.

The V and J genes are TRBV29-1 and TRBJ1-5, with unresolved D. The CDR3 spans 10 residues. Deletions cut 8 bases from V and 11 bases from J, with 13 bases between. CDR1 is SQVTM and CDR2 is ANQGSEA in the germline V gene. The CDR3 coding sequence is TGCAGCCCCTTAGAATCAGCCCAGCATTTT. The encoded protein is CSPLESAQHF.

The genes are TRBV19 and TRBJ1-2; the D gene is possibly TRBD1 (5 bases). The CDR3 length is 15 residues. V lost 1 base and J lost 5, with 14 bases in between. Germline V gives CDR1 LNHDA, CDR2 SQIVND (reference sequence). CDR3 in amino acids: CASSIAGTPRYGYTF. DNA of the CDR3: TGTGCCAGTAGTATAGCAGGGACTCCCCGATATGGCTACACCTTC.

The chain employs TRBV25-1 and TRBJ2-5; 8 positions agree with TRBD1. The J segment lost 2 bases and the V segment lost 3 bases, leaving 5 bases of the junction unmatched. Per the germline V gene, CDR1 is MGHDK and CDR2 is SYGVNS. CDR3 length equals 15 residues. CDR3 nucleotides: TGTGCCAGCAGTGATATGCGACAGGGGCAAGAGACCCAGTACTTC. Translation gives CASSDMRQGQETQYF.

The chain recombines TRBV15 with TRBJ2-5, with a tentative D call TRBD2 (5 bases). The J call may be faulty, since TRBJ2-7 better matches the DNA end. Germline lookup yields CDR1 LNHNV and CDR2 YYDKDF (reference sequence). CDR3 size: 13 residues. CDR3 region: CATSRAGFSEQYF. CDR3 in DNA: TGTGCCACCAGCAGAGCGGGGTTCAGCGAGCAGTACTTC.

The chain uses TRBV28 and TRBJ2-3; D is unclear. This CDR3 is built from 14 residues. Germline-derived CDR1 and CDR2 are MDHEN and SYDVKM. V lost 3 bases to trimming and J lost 1 base, with 8 bases between them. In DNA form, the CDR3 reads TGTGCCAGCAGTTTCGTCGCAGGCACAGATACGCAGTATTTT. This translates into CASSFVAGTDTQYF.

The J gene is TRBJ1-1, the V gene TRBV6-6; the D is unclear. This CDR3 is built from 12 residues. Germline V gene sequence: CDR1 MNHNY, CDR2 SVGAGI (reference sequence). Trimming shortened V by 6 bases and J by 1 base, and 6 bases separated the two germline ends. CDR3 sequence reads: CASRTKNTEAFF. The DNA for the CDR3 is TGTGCCAGCAGGACAAAGAACACTGAAGCTTTCTTT.

This clone was seen a handful of times. This chain links TRBV27 with TRBJ1-1; D may be TRBD1 (6 bases). The CDR3 loop spans 14 amino acids. The germline CDR1 and CDR2 sequences are MNHEY and SMNVEV (reference sequence). V was pared by 4 bases and J by 1 base, with 10 bases between. The CDR3 coding sequence is TGTGCCAGCAGTTCAGGGGCCAAGAACACTGAAGCTTTCTTT. It encodes CASSSGAKNTEAFF.

The chain uses TRBV5-4 and TRBJ2-5; 9 bases agree with TRBD2. Germline loops: CDR1 SGHNT, CDR2 YYREEE (reference sequence). The ends lost 4 bases at V and 5 bases at J; junction bases unmatched: 12. The CDR3 has 16 residues. In DNA form, the CDR3 reads TGTGCCAGCAGCCAAGAAACAGGACTAGCGAGGGAGACCCAGTACTTC. Translation: CASSQETGLARETQYF.

The genes are TRBV5-6 and TRBJ1-1, with unresolved D. Germline values: CDR1 SGHDT, CDR2 YYEEEE. The CDR3 extends over 15 amino acids. V lost 6 bases to trimming and J lost 2 bases, with 17 bases between them. The DNA for the CDR3 is TGTGCCAGCACCCTTGGTTGGATTTCCAACACTGAAGCTTTCTTT. The encoded protein is CASTLGWISNTEAFF. The full variable domain, rest sourced from reference TRBV5-6 and TRBJ1-1, is DAGVTQSPTHLIKTRGQQVTLRCSPKSGHDTVSWYQQALGQGPQFIFQYYEEEERQRGNFPDRFSGHQFPNYSSELNVNALLLGDSALYLCASTLGWISNTEAFFGQGTRLTVV.

This sequence joins TRBV5-1 and TRBJ2-2; maybe TRBD1 (6 bases). Between the trimmed V and J ends, which lost 1 base and 5 bases, there was a span of 12 bases. CDR3 size: 15 residues. Germline V CDR1 and CDR2: SGHRS, YFSETQ. The CDR3 sequence is CASSLRDIMTGELFF. DNA of the CDR3: TGCGCCAGCAGCTTGAGGGACATCATGACCGGGGAGCTGTTTTTT.

By share, this clone counts as medium-sized. The same CDR3 is also encoded by other DNA sequences in this sample. The V and J genes are TRBV19 and TRBJ1-2; D gene uncertain. V lost 3 bases to trimming and J lost 2 bases, with 10 bases between them. The germline CDR1 and CDR2 sequences are LNHDA and SQIVND (reference sequence). The CDR3 has 14 residues. CDR3 sequence (DNA): TGTGCCAGTAGTATTTTCGGCGGCAACTATGGCTACACCTTC. Protein: CASSIFGGNYGYTF.

CDR3 DNA: TGTGCCAGCATCCCCGGGGGACTGAGGGGTGGAGAGCAGTACTTC. Translation: CASIPGGLRGGEQYF. V and J are TRBV2 and TRBJ2-5; the D gene is possibly TRBD2 (6 bases). CDR3 length equals 15 residues. V was shortened by 7 bases and J by 11 bases, with 26 bases between the two germline ends. Looked up from germline, CDR1 is SNHLY and CDR2 is FYNNEI.

The V call is TRBV7-9, the J call TRBJ2-7; a weak D match, TRBD1 (5 bases). The germline V gene has CDR1 SEHNR and CDR2 FQNEAQ (reference sequence). CDR3 length equals 12 residues. V gave up 5 bases and J gave up 6 bases, with 11 bases separating them. The CDR3 region is CASSDSGLEQYF. DNA for the CDR3: TGTGCCAGCAGCGACTCAGGGCTCGAGCAGTACTTC.

This clone was found a few times. This chain links TRBV5-4 with TRBJ1-1; D gene ambiguous. Trimming removed 5 bases at V and 4 bases at J, with 15 bases between. CDR1 and CDR2 (germline): SGHNT, YYREEE (reference sequence). This CDR3 has 14 residues. CDR3 in DNA: TGTGCCAGCAGACCGAAGGGTCCGGCCACTGAAGCTTTCTTT. Translated: CASRPKGPATEAFF.